Below, 5 T cell receptor beta chains from the same sample are listed, as sequenced in a study of cytomegalovirus exposure and HLA in healthy donors. PCR primers comprised 60 Vbeta and 13 Jbeta primers. This table comes from immunoSEQ multiplex PCR, and its TCRdb copy is limited to in-frame clones, with some not included. The sample lists 200,000 or so clones; 85% were seen once. Specimen: PBMCs. The receptors stem from a human donor in good health.

The chain employs TRBV5-1 and TRBJ1-4; D call uncertain. Trimming took 0 bases from V and 7 from J, leaving 19 bases between them. The length of the CDR3 is 17 residues. CDR1 and CDR2 (germline): SGHRS, YFSETQ. The CDR3 DNA is TGCGCCAGCAGCTTGGCAGCAGGTCAACGAAGAATTGAAAAACTGTTTTTT. Amino acids: CASSLAAGQRRIEKLFF.

This sequence joins TRBV9 and TRBJ2-7; 7 bases align to TRBD1. The V and J ends lost 0 bases and 6 bases, in that order; junction bases with no gene match: 9. Germline V gene data show CDR1 as SGDLS and CDR2 as YYNGEE. The CDR3 totals 15 residues. The CDR3 region has the DNA TGTGCCAGCAGCGTAGGTGGTCAGGGGGTTCGCGAGCAGTACTTC. As protein: CASSVGGQGVREQYF. The full variable domain, completed using reference TRBV9 and TRBJ2-7, is DSGVTQTPKHLITATGQRVTLRCSPRSGDLSVYWYQQSLDQGLQFLIQYYNGEERAKGNILERFSAQQFPDLHSELNLSSLELGDSALYFCASSVGGQGVREQYFGPGTRLTVT.

The CDR3 DNA follows: TGTGCCTGGAGTGTACTGCAGGGGGAACCCAACTATGGCTACACCTTC. This translates into CAWSVLQGEPNYGYTF. The chain links TRBV30 to TRBJ1-2; 7 bases agree with TRBD1. Germline CDR1 GTSNPN, CDR2 SVGIG (reference sequence). After removal of 0 bases from V and 2 bases from J, the junction contained 9 bases not matched to a gene. The CDR3 is 16 amino acids.

This clone was detected only a few times. The gene calls are TRBV15 and TRBJ2-5; TRBD2 matches at 11 bases. This CDR3 has 15 amino acids. Germline CDR1 is LNHNV and CDR2 is YYDKDF (reference sequence). The trim removed 5 bases at V and 4 bases at J, leaving 6 bases unmatched. CDR3 bases: TGTGCCACCAGCTCGACTAGCGGGAAACGAGAGACCCAGTACTTC. Amino acids: CATSSTSGKRETQYF.

For the CDR3, the DNA is TGTGCCAGCAGCCAAGAAGGAAGGTTGGGGGGCTCTGGAAACACCATATATTTT. This encodes CASSQEGRLGGSGNTIYF. V and J are TRBV4-2 and TRBJ1-3; a possible D gene is TRBD1 (5 bases). V was clipped by 0 bases and J by 0 bases, with 15 bases between them. The CDR3 extends over 18 amino acids. Per the germline V gene, CDR1 is LGHNA and CDR2 is YNFKEQ.